This T cell receptor (beta chain) stems from a study of cytomegalovirus exposure and HLA in healthy donors. The CDR3 loop spans 19 amino acids. Trimming removed 2 bases from V and 0 bases from J, with 22 bases in between. Germline CDR1 MDHEN, CDR2 SYDVKM. Amplification used 60 Vbeta primers and 13 Jbeta primers. Here immunoSEQ multiplex PCR was the method, and the copy in TCRdb shows in-frame clones only, minus some. Counted here are 150,000 to 200,000 clones, approximately 75% occurring once; the ten biggest clones make up about 2.1%. The specimen sequenced was PBMCs. This sequence was found in a woman younger than 35 in good health and CMV-seronegative. This rearrangement joins TRBV28 to TRBJ1-1; TRBD1 might be the D (5 bases). The CDR3 reads CASSLNAPGQTRMNTEAFF. DNA of the CDR3: TGTGCCAGCAGTTTAAATGCGCCAGGGCAGACCAGGATGAACACTGAAGCTTTCTTT.